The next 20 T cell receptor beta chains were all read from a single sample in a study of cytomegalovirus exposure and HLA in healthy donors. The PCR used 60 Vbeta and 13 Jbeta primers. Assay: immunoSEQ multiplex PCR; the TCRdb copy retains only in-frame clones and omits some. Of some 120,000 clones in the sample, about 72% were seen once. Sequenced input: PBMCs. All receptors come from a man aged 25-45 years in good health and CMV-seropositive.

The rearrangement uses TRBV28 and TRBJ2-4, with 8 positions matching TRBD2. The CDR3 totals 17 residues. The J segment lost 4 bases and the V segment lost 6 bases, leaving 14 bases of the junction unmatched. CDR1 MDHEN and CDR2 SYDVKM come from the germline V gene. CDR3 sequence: CASSSWSGLGAKNIQYF. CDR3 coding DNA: TGTGCCAGCAGCTCGTGGTCGGGACTAGGAGCGAAAAACATTCAGTACTTC.

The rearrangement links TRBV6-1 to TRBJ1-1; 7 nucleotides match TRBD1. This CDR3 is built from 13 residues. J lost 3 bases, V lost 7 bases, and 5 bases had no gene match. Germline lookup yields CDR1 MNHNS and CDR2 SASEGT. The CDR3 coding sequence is TGTGCCAGCACCCTGACAGGGTACACTGAAGCTTTCTTT. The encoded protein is CASTLTGYTEAFF.

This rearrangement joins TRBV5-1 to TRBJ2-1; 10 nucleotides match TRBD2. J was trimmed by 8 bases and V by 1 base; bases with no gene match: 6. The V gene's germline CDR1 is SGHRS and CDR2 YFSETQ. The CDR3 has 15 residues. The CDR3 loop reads CASSLQAGGPYEQFF. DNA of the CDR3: TGCGCCAGCAGCTTGCAAGCGGGAGGGCCCTATGAGCAGTTCTTC.

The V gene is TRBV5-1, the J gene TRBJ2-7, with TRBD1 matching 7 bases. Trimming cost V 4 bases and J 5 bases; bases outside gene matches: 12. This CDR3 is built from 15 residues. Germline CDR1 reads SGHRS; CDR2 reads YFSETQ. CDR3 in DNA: TGCGCCAGCAGCCATTCCGGGACAGAAAAGGACGAGCAGTACTTC. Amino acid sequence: CASSHSGTEKDEQYF.

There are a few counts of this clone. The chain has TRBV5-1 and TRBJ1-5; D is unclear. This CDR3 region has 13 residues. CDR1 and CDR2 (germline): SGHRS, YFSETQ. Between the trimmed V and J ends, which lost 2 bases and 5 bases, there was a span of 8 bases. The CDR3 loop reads CASSFSVDQPQHF. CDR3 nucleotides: TGCGCCAGCAGCTTTTCGGTTGATCAGCCCCAGCATTTT.

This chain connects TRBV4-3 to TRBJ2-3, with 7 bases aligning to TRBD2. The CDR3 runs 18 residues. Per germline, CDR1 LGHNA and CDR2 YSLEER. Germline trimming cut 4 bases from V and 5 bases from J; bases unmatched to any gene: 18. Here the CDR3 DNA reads TGCGCCAGCAGCCGCTCGAAGACGGGAGGCCCATCGGGAGATACGCAGTATTTT. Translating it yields CASSRSKTGGPSGDTQYF.

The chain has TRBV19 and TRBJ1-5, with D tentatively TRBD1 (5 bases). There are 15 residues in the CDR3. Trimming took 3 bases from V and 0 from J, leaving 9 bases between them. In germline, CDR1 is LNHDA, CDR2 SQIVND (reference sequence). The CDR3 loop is CASSMDTYSNQPQHF. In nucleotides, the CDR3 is TGTGCCAGTAGTATGGACACTTATAGCAATCAGCCCCAGCATTTT.

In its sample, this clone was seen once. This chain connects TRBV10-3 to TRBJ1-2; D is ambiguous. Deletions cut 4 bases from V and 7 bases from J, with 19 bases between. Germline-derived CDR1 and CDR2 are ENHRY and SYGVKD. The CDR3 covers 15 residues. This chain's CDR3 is CAISGLARQAGGYTF. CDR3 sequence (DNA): TGTGCCATCAGTGGACTCGCGCGGCAGGCGGGTGGCTACACCTTC.

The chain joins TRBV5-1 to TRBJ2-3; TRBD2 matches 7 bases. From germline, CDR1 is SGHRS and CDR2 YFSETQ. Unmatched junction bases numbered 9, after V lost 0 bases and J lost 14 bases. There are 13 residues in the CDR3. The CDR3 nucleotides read TGCGCCAGCAGCTTGGCCTTACGGCGGGAGCCGTATTTT. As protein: CASSLALRREPYF.

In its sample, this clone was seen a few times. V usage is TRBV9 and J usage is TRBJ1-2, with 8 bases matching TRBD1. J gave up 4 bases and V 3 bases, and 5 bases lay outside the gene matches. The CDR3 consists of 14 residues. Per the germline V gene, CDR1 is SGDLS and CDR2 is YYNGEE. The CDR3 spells CASSADRAGYGYTF. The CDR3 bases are TGTGCCAGCAGCGCGGACAGGGCAGGCTATGGCTACACCTTC.

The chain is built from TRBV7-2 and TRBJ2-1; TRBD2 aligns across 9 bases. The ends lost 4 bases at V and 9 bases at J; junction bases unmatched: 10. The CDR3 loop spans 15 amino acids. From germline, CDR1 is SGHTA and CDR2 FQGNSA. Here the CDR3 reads CASSSETSGIGEQFF. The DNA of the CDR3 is TGTGCCAGCAGCTCCGAGACTAGCGGCATAGGTGAGCAGTTCTTC.

CDR3 residues: CASSPWTSGAMDTQYF. DNA for the CDR3: TGTGCCAGTAGCCCTTGGACTAGCGGGGCCATGGATACGCAGTATTTT. The rearrangement joins TRBV19 to TRBJ2-3, with 12 bases lining up with TRBD2. This CDR3 has 16 residues. Per the germline V gene, CDR1 is LNHDA and CDR2 is SQIVND (reference sequence). V dropped 6 bases and J dropped 6; count of bases not matched to a gene: 10. Looking up the rest from reference TRBV19 and TRBJ2-3 gives the full variable domain: DGGITQSPKYLFRKEGQNVTLSCEQNLNHDAMYWYRQDPGQGLRLIYYSQIVNDFQKGDIAEGYSVSREKKESFPLTVTSAQKNPTAFYLCASSPWTSGAMDTQYFGPGTRLTVL.

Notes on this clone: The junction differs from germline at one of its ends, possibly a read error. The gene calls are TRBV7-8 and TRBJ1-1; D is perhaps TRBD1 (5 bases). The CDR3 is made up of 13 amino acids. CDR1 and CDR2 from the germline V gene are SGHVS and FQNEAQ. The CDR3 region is CVSSTRQPTEAFF. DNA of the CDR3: TGTGTCAGCAGCACACGACAGCCAACTGAAGCTTTCTTT.

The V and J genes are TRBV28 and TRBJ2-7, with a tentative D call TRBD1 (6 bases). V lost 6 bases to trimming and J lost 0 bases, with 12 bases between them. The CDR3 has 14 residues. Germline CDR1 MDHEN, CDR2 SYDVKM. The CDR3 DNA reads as TGTGCCAGCAGCCCCCAGGGGAGCTCCTACGAGCAGTACTTC. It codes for CASSPQGSSYEQYF.

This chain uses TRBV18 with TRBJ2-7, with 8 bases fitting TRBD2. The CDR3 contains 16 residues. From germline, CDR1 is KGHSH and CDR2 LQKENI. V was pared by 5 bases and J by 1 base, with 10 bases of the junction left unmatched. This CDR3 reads CASSYILAASSYEQYF. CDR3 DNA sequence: TGTGCCAGCTCATATATACTAGCGGCGTCATCCTACGAGCAGTACTTC.

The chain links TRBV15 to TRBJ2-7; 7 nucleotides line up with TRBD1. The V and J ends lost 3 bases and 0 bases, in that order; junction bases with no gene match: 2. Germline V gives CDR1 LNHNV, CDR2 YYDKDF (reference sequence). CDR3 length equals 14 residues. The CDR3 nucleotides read TGTGCCACCAGCAGGGACAGGAACTCCTACGAGCAGTACTTC. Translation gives CATSRDRNSYEQYF.

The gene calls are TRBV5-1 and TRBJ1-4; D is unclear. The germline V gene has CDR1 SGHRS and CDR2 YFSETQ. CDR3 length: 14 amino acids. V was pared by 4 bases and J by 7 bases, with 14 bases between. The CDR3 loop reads CASSPASVFEKLFF. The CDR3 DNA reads TGCGCCAGCAGCCCTGCTTCGGTTTTTGAAAAACTGTTTTTT.

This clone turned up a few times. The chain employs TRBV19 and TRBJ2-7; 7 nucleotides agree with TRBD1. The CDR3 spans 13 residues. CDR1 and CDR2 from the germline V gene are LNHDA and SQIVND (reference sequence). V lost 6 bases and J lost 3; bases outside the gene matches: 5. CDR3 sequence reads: CASSDRAFYEQYF. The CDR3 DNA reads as TGTGCCAGTAGCGACAGGGCCTTCTACGAGCAGTACTTC.

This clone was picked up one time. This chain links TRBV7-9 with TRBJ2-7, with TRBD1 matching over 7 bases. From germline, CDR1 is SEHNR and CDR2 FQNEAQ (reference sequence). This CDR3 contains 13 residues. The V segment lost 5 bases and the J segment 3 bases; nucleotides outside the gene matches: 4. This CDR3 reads CASSGDRFYEQYF. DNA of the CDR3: TGTGCCAGCAGCGGGGACAGATTCTACGAGCAGTACTTC.

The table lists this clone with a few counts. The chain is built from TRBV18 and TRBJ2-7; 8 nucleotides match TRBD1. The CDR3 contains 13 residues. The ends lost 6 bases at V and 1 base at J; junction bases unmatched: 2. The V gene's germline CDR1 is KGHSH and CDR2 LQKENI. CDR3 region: CASSDRVSYEQYF. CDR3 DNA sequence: TGTGCCAGCTCGGACAGGGTGTCCTACGAGCAGTACTTC.